The 11 T cell receptor beta chains given below trace back to one sample, sequenced in a study of radiotherapy plus CTLA-4 blockade in lung cancer. Generated by immunoSEQ multiplex PCR, the TCRdb table keeps only in-frame clones and is missing some. Among around 100,000 clones listed, approximately 74% were seen once. This specimen consisted of peripheral blood, obtained from a patient treated with radiotherapy plus ipilimumab. These receptors all come from a human donor with non-small cell lung cancer who had a partial response to radiotherapy plus ipilimumab. Some clones in this sample may be carry-over from other donors' samples.

The J gene is TRBJ2-1, the V gene TRBV7-2; D possibly corresponds to TRBD2 (5 bases). Trimming left V 1 base short and J 9 bases short, with 13 bases between. The CDR3 runs to 14 residues. Per the germline V gene, CDR1 is SGHTA and CDR2 is FQGNSA. CDR3 in amino acids: CASSLDPGMSEQFF. CDR3 nucleotide sequence: TGTGCCAGCAGCTTAGACCCGGGAATGAGTGAGCAGTTCTTC.

The gene calls are TRBV4-3 and TRBJ2-4; 10 nucleotides agree with TRBD2. Germline CDR1 and CDR2: LGHNA and YSLEER. Germline trimming cut 6 bases from V and 6 bases from J; bases unmatched to any gene: 8. This CDR3 region has 15 residues. The CDR3 bases are TGCGCCAGCAGTCCCGAACTAGCGGGGAGAAACATTCAGTACTTC. It yields the protein CASSPELAGRNIQYF.

As to this clone: Compared with germline, one end of the junction differs, possibly owing to a read error. This chain joins TRBV4-1 and TRBJ2-7; D might be TRBD2 (5 bases). The CDR3 length is 15 residues. Germline CDR1 MGHRA, CDR2 YSYEKL. The CDR3 DNA reads as TGTGCCAGCAGCCAATCAATACTAGACTCCTACGAGCAGTACTTC. Encoded protein: CASSQSILDSYEQYF.

The chain links TRBV5-5 to TRBJ2-7; D unresolved. Germline CDR1 and CDR2: SGHKS and YYEKEE (reference sequence). The CDR3 totals 14 residues. V lost 4 bases to trimming and J lost 2 bases, with 13 bases between them. The CDR3 DNA follows: TGTGCCAGCAGCCCGGTCGAGATAGCCTACGAGCAGTACTTC. As protein: CASSPVEIAYEQYF.

In its sample, this clone was seen a few times. The rearrangement links TRBV11-3 to TRBJ2-7; no firm D call. This CDR3 is 15 amino acids long. Germline assignment: CDR1 SGHNT and CDR2 YENEEA. Trimming took off 5 bases at V and 5 bases at J, with 19 bases between the two ends. CDR3 coding DNA: TGTGCCAGCAGCCCCTCACGAGGCGCGGTCCACGAGCAGTACTTC. Translated: CASSPSRGAVHEQYF.

The CDR3: CASSVVGQGGGYTF. The CDR3 DNA follows: TGTGCCAGCAGCGTAGTGGGGCAGGGAGGGGGCTACACCTTC. The rearrangement uses TRBV9 and TRBJ1-2; maybe TRBD1 (5 bases). CDR3 length: 14 residues. Germline V gene data show CDR1 as SGDLS and CDR2 as YYNGEE. V lost 0 bases and J lost 8, with 14 bases in between.

This clone was observed once. V and J are TRBV6-1 and TRBJ2-3, with TRBD1 matching over 7 bases. CDR3 length: 14 residues. Germline V gene lookup returns CDR1 MNHNS and CDR2 SASEGT. Trimming cost V 8 bases and J 3 bases; bases outside gene matches: 8. CDR3 residues: CASGETGLTDTQYF. In DNA form, the CDR3 reads TGTGCCAGCGGGGAGACAGGGTTAACAGATACGCAGTATTTT.

This clone was detected only once. The genes are TRBV20-1 and TRBJ1-2, with D unresolved. The CDR3 contains 9 residues. Germline V CDR1 and CDR2: DFQATT, SNEGSKA (reference sequence). CDR3 in amino acids: CSQLQGYTF. Written as DNA, the CDR3 is TGCAGCCAACTTCAAGGCTACACCTTC.

This clone was recorded only once. The rearrangement links TRBV6-6 to TRBJ2-7, with 9 bases identical to TRBD2. The CDR3 runs 14 residues. The germline CDR1 and CDR2 sequences are MNHNY and SVGAGI (reference sequence). The ends lost 1 base at V and 3 bases at J; junction bases unmatched: 1. The CDR3 reads CASSYYSGSYEQYF. CDR3 nucleotides: TGTGCCAGCAGTTACTATAGCGGGAGCTACGAGCAGTACTTC.

This clone appeared a few times. The V call is TRBV9, the J call TRBJ2-3, with D possibly matching TRBD2 (5 bases). From germline, CDR1 is SGDLS and CDR2 YYNGEE. The CDR3 is 14 residues long. Trimming removed 4 bases from V and 2 bases from J, with 11 bases in between. The CDR3 sequence: CASSLGVVTDTQYF. DNA of the CDR3: TGTGCCAGCAGCCTCGGGGTGGTCACAGATACGCAGTATTTT.

The genes are TRBV28 and TRBJ2-5; 8 nucleotides line up with TRBD1. Germline CDR1 is MDHEN and CDR2 is SYDVKM. This CDR3 has 13 residues. J was trimmed by 4 bases and V by 5 bases; bases with no gene match: 3. This CDR3 reads CASSRQGTETQYF. In DNA form, the CDR3 reads TGTGCCAGCAGTCGACAGGGGACAGAGACCCAGTACTTC.